Listed below are T cell receptor beta chains from one sample, sequenced in a study of lymphopenia after photon versus proton radiotherapy. The method was immunoSEQ multiplex PCR; TCRdb's version includes in-frame clones alone and lacks a portion of them. The sample yields 25,000 to 30,000 clones, 87% seen once. The source material was peripheral blood, sampled from a patient treated with photon-based radiotherapy. The source of these receptors is a man aged 45 to 65 with gastric cancer. Both conserved end residues are part of each CDR3. D genes are given only for firm matches. Some rows have no size entry. The others give once, few or many, or a class for an expanded clone.

d_call j_call clone_size v_call cdr3_nt cdr3_aa
- TRBJ1-1 - TRBV12-1 TGTGCCAGCAGCGTCGACAGGGTGAACACTGAAGCTTTCTTT CASSVDRVNTEAFF
- TRBJ2-7 - TRBV6-6 TGTGCCAGCAGTGATCAGCTATACGAGCAGTACTTC CASSDQLYEQYF
- TRBJ1-6 - TRBV30 TGTGCCTGGAGTGTAAACTCACCCCTCCACTTT CAWSVNSPLHF
TRBD1 TRBJ1-2 once TRBV11-3 TGTGCCAGCAGCTCCCCAGGGGGCTGGGGCTACACCTTC CASSSPGGWGYTF
- TRBJ2-5 - TRBV7-3 TGTGCCAGCAGCTTAAATGCTGGGAGAACGGAGACCCAGTACTTC CASSLNAGRTETQYF
- TRBJ2-1 once TRBV11-1 TGTGCCAGCAGCTTAGGCAGGGTTAATGAGCAGTTCTTC CASSLGRVNEQFF
TRBD2 TRBJ2-7 - TRBV5-1 TGCGCCAGCAGCTGGGAGGGGCAGGATGGGTACGAGCAGTACTTC CASSWEGQDGYEQYF
- TRBJ2-1 - TRBV2 TGTGCCAGCAGTGCTCTTTACAATGAGCAGTTCTTC CASSALYNEQFF
TRBD2 TRBJ2-7 - TRBV9 TGTGCCAGCAGCGCGGGCGGGGGAACCTACGAGCAGTACTTC CASSAGGGTYEQYF
- TRBJ2-7 - TRBV30 TGTGCCTGGAACCCCGGGTCTAGCTTCTACGAGCAGTACTTC CAWNPGSSFYEQYF
TRBD1 TRBJ1-2 - TRBV19 TGTGCCAGTAGTATGGACAGGGGGTACTATGGCTACACCTTC CASSMDRGYYGYTF
TRBD2 TRBJ2-3 - TRBV10-2 TGCGCCAGCGCTCTAGCGGAGACAGATACGCAGTATTTT CASALAETDTQYF
TRBD1 TRBJ2-7 - TRBV29-1 TGCAGCGCTGGGACAGGGTACTACGAGCAGTACTTC CSAGTGYYEQYF
- TRBJ2-2 - TRBV7-9 TGTGCCAGCAGCCAACGAAGGGGGATCGACACCGGGGAGCTGTTTTTT CASSQRRGIDTGELFF
- TRBJ1-2 - TRBV12-5 TGTGCTAGTGGTGAGATCAACTTTCGGAACGTCGACTATGGCTACACCTTC CASGEINFRNVDYGYTF
TRBD1 TRBJ1-6 - TRBV19 TGTGCCAGTAGTCCCCGGACAGGGGCCAATTCACCCCTCCACTTT CASSPRTGANSPLHF
- TRBJ1-1 - TRBV10-3 TGTGCCATCAGTGCAGTGAACACTGAAGCTTTCTTT CAISAVNTEAFF
- TRBJ1-3 - TRBV19 TGTGCCAGTAGCCAAGACGCAAGCCCGACCTCTGGAAACACCATATATTTT CASSQDASPTSGNTIYF
- TRBJ2-4 - TRBV20-1 TGCAGTGTGGGGGCTGTCATTCAGTACTTC CSVGAVIQYF
- TRBJ1-1 once TRBV29-1 TGCAGTGGTGCCTTGAACACTGAAGCTTTCTTT CSGALNTEAFF
TRBD1 TRBJ1-5 - TRBV5-6 TGTGCCAGCAGCTTGAGGGACAGGGTTGGGCAGCCCCAGCATTTT CASSLRDRVGQPQHF
- TRBJ1-3 - TRBV4-1 TGCGCCAGCAGCCAAGCTGGAGCAATTGGAAACACCATATATTTT CASSQAGAIGNTIYF
- TRBJ2-5 - TRBV4-2 TGTGCCAGCAGCCAAGAGATTATCCAAGAGACCCAGTACTTC CASSQEIIQETQYF
- TRBJ1-1 - TRBV27 TGTGCCAGCAGTTTATCCTACAGGGTATTAGAAGCTTTCTTT CASSLSYRVLEAFF
TRBD2 TRBJ2-2 - TRBV15 TGTGCCACCAGCCCGACTAGCGGGGCGAACACCGGGGAGCTGTTTTTT CATSPTSGANTGELFF
TRBD1 TRBJ2-1 - TRBV15 TGTGCCACCAGCAGACCACCGGGACAGGGCTACAATGAGCAGTTCTTC CATSRPPGQGYNEQFF
- TRBJ2-6 - TRBV29-1 TGCAGCGTTGTTGTAGGAGGGGCCAACGTCCTGACTTTC CSVVVGGANVLTF
- TRBJ1-2 - TRBV9 TGTGCCAGCAGCGTAGTTGAAAGTAGCGGCTACACCTTC CASSVVESSGYTF
- TRBJ1-5 - TRBV2 TGTGCCAGCAGTGAAGCAGGGACCGGTTATCGGCCCCAGCATTTT CASSEAGTGYRPQHF
- TRBJ1-5 once TRBV19 TGTGCCAGTAGTATAAGTGAAGGGTATCAGCCCCAGCATTTT CASSISEGYQPQHF
TRBD1 TRBJ2-1 - TRBV18 TGTGCCAGCTCACCCGGGACAGGGAGAAATGAGCAGTTCTTC CASSPGTGRNEQFF
TRBD1 TRBJ2-5 - TRBV19 TGTGCCAGTAGGATTACAGGGGGCGGAGAGACCCAGTACTTC CASRITGGGETQYF
- TRBJ1-5 - TRBV5-1 TGCGCCAGCAGTTCCGACAGAAATCAGCCCCAGCATTTT CASSSDRNQPQHF
- TRBJ2-2 few TRBV2 TGTGCCAGCAGTGAATTGGGACCGACTTACACCGGGGAGCTGTTTTTT CASSELGPTYTGELFF
TRBD1 TRBJ2-5 once TRBV30 TGTGCCTGCCCGACAGGGGGGGGAGAGACCCAGTACTTC CACPTGGGETQYF
- TRBJ1-4 - TRBV10-3 TGTGCCATCAGGAGCCAAGGGGGTATTAATGAAAAACTGTTTTTT CAIRSQGGINEKLFF
- TRBJ2-7 - TRBV2 TGTGCCAGCAGTGGTGTGAAGGCCGAGCAGTACTTC CASSGVKAEQYF
- TRBJ1-1 - TRBV7-3 TGTGCCAGCAGCTTAGACAGGAACACTGAAGCTTTCTTT CASSLDRNTEAFF
- TRBJ1-5 - TRBV10-2 TGCGCCAGCAGTGAGTCAGTTTGGGGGTACAGCAATCAGCCCCAGCATTTT CASSESVWGYSNQPQHF
TRBD2 TRBJ2-3 - TRBV5-1 TGCGCCAGCCGGACTAGTGCGGGCACAGATACGCAGTATTTT CASRTSAGTDTQYF
TRBD1 TRBJ2-1 - TRBV2 TGTGCCAGCAGTCACCGGGACAGCTCCTACAATGAGCAGTTCTTC CASSHRDSSYNEQFF
- TRBJ2-5 once TRBV7-8 TGTGCCAGCAGCTTACACAGGCAAGAGACCCAGTACTTC CASSLHRQETQYF
- TRBJ1-3 - TRBV15 TGTGCCACCAGCAGAATTCAGGAGCACTCTGGAAACACCATATATTTT CATSRIQEHSGNTIYF
TRBD2 TRBJ2-5 - TRBV15 TGTGCCACCAGTCGGGAGGCGCGGGAGACCCAGTACTTC CATSREARETQYF
- TRBJ2-7 - TRBV5-1 TGCGCCAGCAGCTCCTTCAGGGATACTCAGTACTTC CASSSFRDTQYF
- TRBJ2-4 - TRBV10-1 TGCGCCAGCAGTGAGTCGAGGCAGGGAAACAAAAACATTCAGTACTTC CASSESRQGNKNIQYF
- TRBJ2-4 - TRBV6-1 TGTGCCAGCAGTAGGAGGGGGGTTTCGGACATTCAGTACTTC CASSRRGVSDIQYF
- TRBJ1-2 few TRBV6-1 TGTGCCAGCAGTGAAGTGAGCTACGGGGATTATGGCTACACCTTC CASSEVSYGDYGYTF
- TRBJ2-5 - TRBV15 TGTGCCACCTCCCGACTACAAGAGACCCAGTACTTC CATSRLQETQYF
TRBD1 TRBJ1-1 - TRBV11-1 TGTGCCAGCAGCTTAGCATCCAGGGGGAGGCACACTGAAGCTTTCTTT CASSLASRGRHTEAFF
- TRBJ2-3 - TRBV10-3 TGTGCCACCACACCCCCAGGCGATACGCAGTATTTT CATTPPGDTQYF
TRBD2 TRBJ2-1 - TRBV5-5 TGTGCCAGCAGCTCAAGTAGCGGGCTCTACAATGAGCAGTTCTTC CASSSSSGLYNEQFF
TRBD2 TRBJ2-6 - TRBV9 TGTGCCAGCAGCGTATTGGCGGGGGGGCGTTCCTTTGGGGCCAACGTCCTGACTTTC CASSVLAGGRSFGANVLTF